A single sample is the source of the 19 T cell receptor beta chains below, sequenced in a study of cytomegalovirus exposure and HLA in healthy donors. Researchers ran the PCR with 60 Vbeta and 13 Jbeta primers. The table came from immunoSEQ multiplex PCR; TCRdb's copy has only in-frame clones and leaves some out. The sample contains 200,000 to 250,000 clones, over 80% of which appear only once. The sequenced material came from PBMCs. The receptors stem from a boy aged 2 to 10 in good health and CMV-seronegative.

This clone has only one observation. CDR3 bases: TGTGCCAGCAGCCCCGTTCAGCCAGGCAATGAGCAGTTCTTC. Translated, it gives CASSPVQPGNEQFF. The chain recombines TRBV4-2 with TRBJ2-1; D is undetermined. Germline loops: CDR1 LGHNA, CDR2 YNFKEQ. V lost 4 bases, J lost 6 bases, and 13 bases lay in between. The CDR3 is made up of 14 amino acids.

The chain employs TRBV2 and TRBJ1-2, with D perhaps matching TRBD1 (6 bases). CDR3 size: 13 residues. The V end lost 5 bases, the J end lost 3 bases, and 10 bases lay between the germline ends. Germline V lookup: CDR1 SNHLY, CDR2 FYNNEI. The CDR3 bases are TGTGCCAGCAGTCCCGGGACACACTATGGCTACACCTTC. Protein sequence: CASSPGTHYGYTF.

J is TRBJ2-5 and V is TRBV27; D is uncertain. Trimming stripped 6 bases from V and 4 bases from J, with 12 bases between. The CDR3 is 13 residues long. CDR1 and CDR2 from the germline V gene are MNHEY and SMNVEV (reference sequence). The CDR3 nucleotides are TGTGCCAGCAGAACAGATTCCCGAGAGACCCAGTACTTC. It specifies CASRTDSRETQYF.

CDR3 nucleotide sequence: TGCAGCGTGTGGGGGCAGTACAATGAGCAGTTCTTC. Translated: CSVWGQYNEQFF. The rearrangement joins TRBV29-1 to TRBJ2-1; TRBD1 might be the D (6 bases). This CDR3 contains 12 residues. Deletions cut 6 bases from V and 4 bases from J, with 10 bases between. CDR1 is SQVTM and CDR2 is ANQGSEA in the germline V gene.

This chain uses TRBV27 with TRBJ2-5; tentatively, D is TRBD2 (6 bases). The CDR3 contains 15 residues. The V end was cut by 2 bases, the J end by 3 bases, with 13 bases between. In germline, CDR1 is MNHEY, CDR2 SMNVEV (reference sequence). The chain's CDR3 is CASSLGFGGEETQYF. The DNA of the CDR3 is TGTGCCAGCAGTTTAGGGTTCGGGGGAGAAGAGACCCAGTACTTC.

The V gene is TRBV13, the J gene TRBJ1-2; 8 positions agree with TRBD1. Germline-derived CDR1 and CDR2 are PRHDT and FYEKMQ (reference sequence). V trimming: 0 bases; J trimming: 13 bases; junction bases outside the gene matches: 7. This CDR3 has 13 amino acids. The CDR3 nucleotides read TGTGCCAGCAGCTTAGGGGGGACAGGATCCCCCACCTTC. This translates into CASSLGGTGSPTF.

The chain links TRBV6-6 to TRBJ1-2, with 9 bases that match TRBD1. Trimming removed 10 bases from V and 4 bases from J; junction bases left unmatched: 16. The germline V gene has CDR1 MNHNY and CDR2 SVGAGI (reference sequence). This CDR3 is 16 amino acids long. The CDR3 protein is CATPKGDRVPGYGYTF. The CDR3 nucleotides are TGTGCCACACCCAAAGGGGACAGGGTTCCGGGCTATGGCTACACCTTC.

The rearrangement joins TRBV13 to TRBJ2-1; TRBD2 aligns across 7 bases. J was trimmed by 5 bases and V by 0 bases; bases with no gene match: 7. The CDR3 spans 16 residues. CDR1 PRHDT and CDR2 FYEKMQ come from the germline V gene (reference sequence). The CDR3 nucleotides are TGTGCCAGCAGCTTAGGTTTCGGACTAGAAGACAATGAGCAGTTCTTC. Residues: CASSLGFGLEDNEQFF.

This rearrangement joins TRBV19 to TRBJ1-5; D is unresolved. Trimming removed 4 bases at V and 7 bases at J, with 14 bases between. CDR1 is LNHDA, CDR2 SQIVND, per germline (reference sequence). The CDR3 contains 14 residues. The CDR3 nucleotides are TGTGCCAGTAGTACCTCTACGGGGAGGCAGCCCCAGCATTTT. Protein: CASSTSTGRQPQHF.

In its sample, this clone was seen a few times. The chain uses TRBV30 and TRBJ1-1; no clear D gene. This CDR3 has 14 amino acids. Per the germline V gene, CDR1 is GTSNPN and CDR2 is SVGIG (reference sequence). V was pared by 0 bases and J by 4 bases, with 12 bases between. CDR3 protein: CAWSVFREVTEAFF. DNA of the CDR3: TGTGCCTGGAGTGTATTTAGGGAGGTCACTGAAGCTTTCTTT.

This clone was seen a handful of times. The V gene is TRBV5-6, the J gene TRBJ1-2; no definite D call. V was trimmed by 5 bases and J by 2 bases, leaving 13 bases between them. Germline CDR1 reads SGHDT; CDR2 reads YYEEEE. The CDR3 is 14 amino acids. The CDR3 sequence is CASREEDWNYGYTF. CDR3 nucleotide sequence: TGTGCCAGCAGGGAGGAGGATTGGAACTATGGCTACACCTTC.

The V gene is TRBV30, the J gene TRBJ2-1; a weak D match, TRBD2 (7 bases). This CDR3 spans 14 amino acids. With 6 bases removed from V and 2 bases from J, the gap between germline ends came to 14 bases. Germline CDR1 and CDR2: GTSNPN and SVGIG (reference sequence). This CDR3 reads CACLLGGAYNEQFF. DNA of the CDR3: TGTGCCTGCCTATTAGGGGGGGCCTACAATGAGCAGTTCTTC.

J is TRBJ1-2 and V is TRBV2; no reliable D call. V lost 5 bases, J lost 4 bases, and 17 bases lay in between. The germline V gene has CDR1 SNHLY and CDR2 FYNNEI. The CDR3 length is 15 residues. This CDR3 is CASSIRLVSTYGYTF. CDR3 in DNA: TGTGCCAGCAGTATTCGCCTTGTCAGTACCTATGGCTACACCTTC.

The chain uses TRBV5-4 and TRBJ1-1, with D uncertain. Trimming took off 1 base at V and 1 base at J, with 14 bases between the two ends. The CDR3 loop spans 16 amino acids. Germline loops: CDR1 SGHNT, CDR2 YYREEE (reference sequence). The CDR3, as DNA: TGTGCCAGCAGCTTGCCCGATAGTTCGGGGAACACTGAAGCTTTCTTT. This gives the protein CASSLPDSSGNTEAFF. The full variable domain, its missing parts supplied by reference TRBV5-4 and TRBJ1-1, is ETGVTQSPTHLIKTRGQQVTLRCSSQSGHNTVSWYQQALGQGPQFIFQYYREEENGRGNFPPRFSGLQFPNYSSELNVNALELDDSALYLCASSLPDSSGNTEAFFGQGTRLTVV.

The rearrangement joins TRBV25-1 to TRBJ1-3; 7 positions agree with TRBD1. Trimming took 1 base from V and 5 from J; bases not matched to a gene: 5. Germline V gene data show CDR1 as MGHDK and CDR2 as SYGVNS. The CDR3 runs 15 residues. CDR3 loop: CASSESPGGRNTIYF. In nucleotides, the CDR3 is TGTGCCAGCAGTGAATCCCCAGGGGGAAGAAACACCATATATTTT.

The rearrangement joins TRBV27 to TRBJ1-2; D is uncertain. Trimming pared 5 bases from V and 3 bases from J, leaving 10 bases between. The germline V gene encodes CDR1 MNHEY and CDR2 SMNVEV (reference sequence). This CDR3 is built from 13 residues. In DNA form, the CDR3 reads TGTGCCAGCAGTCCGACAAACTACTATGGCTACACCTTC. Translated: CASSPTNYYGYTF.

This clone appeared a single time. The rearrangement uses TRBV5-8 and TRBJ2-1; 7 bases line up with TRBD2. The CDR3 spans 16 residues. J lost 0 bases, V lost 0 bases, and 3 bases had no gene match. CDR1 and CDR2 from the germline V gene are SGHTS and YDEGEE. For the CDR3, the DNA is TGTGCCAGCAGCTTGGAACTAGCGAGCTCCTACAATGAGCAGTTCTTC. Protein product: CASSLELASSYNEQFF.

The V gene is TRBV10-3, the J gene TRBJ2-3, with TRBD1 as a possible D gene (5 bases). The germline V gene has CDR1 ENHRY and CDR2 SYGVKD. The CDR3 loop spans 16 amino acids. The germline V and J ends were trimmed by 4 bases and 2 bases, with 16 bases remaining between them. CDR3 bases: TGTGCCATCAGTGGTGGTAGGGGTTCCTTCACAGATACGCAGTATTTT. It codes for CAISGGRGSFTDTQYF.

The CDR3 is CASTFDRLTDTQYF. The CDR3 nucleotides are TGTGCCAGCACCTTCGACAGACTCACAGATACGCAGTATTTT. The V call is TRBV6-1, the J call TRBJ2-3; D may be TRBD1 (5 bases). The ends were cut back, 7 bases at V and 2 bases at J, with 13 bases in the middle. Germline V gives CDR1 MNHNS, CDR2 SASEGT. CDR3 length equals 14 residues.